This T cell receptor beta chain was observed in a study of T cell responses to AZD1222 COVID-19 vaccine. Study observations and caveats: Receipt of two AZD1222 doses was followed by a rise in Spike-specific TCR breadth and depth. The CD4 TCRs associated with vaccination extended across spike and predominated at 160-218 and 743-854. At baseline, seropositivity was found in only a handful of AZD1222 recipients.

The V and J ends lost 0 bases and 13 bases respectively, with 11 bases between them. CDR3 length equals 12 residues. The V gene's germline CDR1 is SGDLS and CDR2 YYNGEE. This clone was counted between two and nine times. As yet, its antigen is unknown. Method: immunoSEQ multiplex PCR; TCRdb's copy keeps in-frame clones and lacks some. The sample lists about 180,000 clones; around 90% were seen once. The genes are TRBV9 and TRBJ2-1, with D unresolved. This specimen consisted of peripheral blood, obtained 28 days after the second dose of the MenACWY control vaccine. This clonotype originated in an adult who received the MenACWY meningococcal vaccine as a control. CDR3: CASSVDSGVQFF. The CDR3 DNA follows: TGTGCCAGCAGCGTAGATTCAGGAGTACAGTTCTTC.